The 5 T cell receptor beta chains given below trace back to one sample, sequenced in a study of CD8 T cells in Susac syndrome. RNA amounts of roughly 0.5 to 1 ug underwent reverse transcription with random hexamers. A single record per CDR3 protein comes from TCRdb applying MiXCR to the immunoSEQ multiplex PCR reads. The table has 200,000 to 250,000 distinct CDR3 sequences, approximately 94% seen once. The sample comprised CD4+ T cells from PBMCs. The source is a human donor with Susac syndrome.

The rearrangement links TRBV30 to TRBJ1-2; D perhaps matches TRBD1 (5 bases). Germline lookup yields CDR1 GTSNPN and CDR2 SVGIG (reference sequence). V was clipped by 2 bases and J by 4 bases, with 14 bases between them. The CDR3 consists of 14 residues. The CDR3 protein is CAWSPGATGYGYTF. The DNA of the CDR3 is TGTGCCTGGAGTCCCGGGGCTACCGGCTATGGCTACACCTTC.

V usage is TRBV4-3 and J usage is TRBJ1-6; D is possibly TRBD1 (6 bases). The CDR3 contains 15 residues. The germline gives CDR1 LGHNA, CDR2 YSLEER. V shed 4 bases and J shed 6 bases, with 13 bases lying between them. CDR3: CASSPGDSPNSPLHF. Written as DNA, the CDR3 is TGCGCCAGCAGCCCAGGGGATTCCCCTAATTCACCCCTCCACTTT.

This chain joins TRBV30 and TRBJ1-1; D call uncertain. Trimming pared 0 bases from V and 0 bases from J, leaving 5 bases between. This CDR3 spans 13 amino acids. CDR1 GTSNPN and CDR2 SVGIG come from the germline V gene (reference sequence). CDR3 amino acids: CAWSVRMNTEAFF. CDR3 bases: TGTGCCTGGAGTGTGAGAATGAACACTGAAGCTTTCTTT.

Note on this clonotype: A read error may produce the germline difference seen at one junction end. The chain couples TRBV7-7 to TRBJ2-1; 9 nucleotides agree with TRBD1. CDR1 is SSHAT, CDR2 FNYEAQ, per germline (reference sequence). The CDR3 extends over 16 amino acids. The CDR3 protein is CASSLAYDRGYNEQFF. The CDR3 DNA reads TGTGCTAGCAGCTTAGCGTACGACAGGGGGTACAATGAGCAGTTCTTC.

This chain links TRBV20-1 with TRBJ2-3; D is perhaps TRBD2 (6 bases). The V end lost 3 bases, the J end lost 5 bases, and 6 bases lay between the germline ends. CDR1 and CDR2 from the germline V gene are DFQATT and SNEGSKA (reference sequence). The CDR3 loop spans 11 amino acids. The CDR3 is CSASGGDTQYF. The CDR3 DNA sequence: TGCAGTGCTAGCGGGGGAGATACGCAGTATTTT.